The 5 T cell receptor beta chains in this list originate from one sample, sequenced in a study of blood T cell repertoires in COVID-19. Profiled with immunoSEQ multiplex PCR; TCRdb holds only in-frame clones, not every one. The table includes over 120,000 clones, about 91% detected once. Sequenced sample: peripheral blood. These receptors all stem from a woman aged 50 to 60 with acute or convalescent COVID-19.

In this sample, this clone turned up many times. The chain combines TRBV27 with TRBJ2-7; 14 nucleotides line up with TRBD2. CDR3 length: 16 residues. Germline loops: CDR1 MNHEY, CDR2 SMNVEV (reference sequence). The trim removed 5 bases at V and 6 bases at J, leaving 9 bases unmatched. The CDR3 nucleotides read TGTGCCAGCAGTCCTCTGACTAGCGGGGGGGCCCTCGAGCAGTACTTC. Translating gives CASSPLTSGGALEQYF.

This chain links TRBV10-3 with TRBJ2-7; 7 positions agree with TRBD1. This CDR3 has 14 amino acids. The J segment lost 3 bases and the V segment lost 0 bases, leaving 2 bases of the junction unmatched. The germline V gene has CDR1 ENHRY and CDR2 SYGVKD. In DNA form, the CDR3 reads TGTGCCATCAGTGAGTCGGGACAGATCTACGAGCAGTACTTC. Translation: CAISESGQIYEQYF.

The CDR3 DNA sequence: TGTGCCAGCAGTGAAGCTCAAACCGAGAATTCACCCCTCCACTTT. As protein: CASSEAQTENSPLHF. V gene TRBV2 combines with J gene TRBJ1-6; D not resolved. The length of the CDR3 is 15 residues. The germline gives CDR1 SNHLY, CDR2 FYNNEI. Trimming took 0 bases from V and 7 from J, leaving 10 bases between them. Full variable domain (missing parts from reference TRBV2 and TRBJ1-6): EPEVTQTPSHQVTQMGQEVILRCVPISNHLYFYWYRQILGQKVEFLVSFYNNEISEKSEIFDDQFSVERPDGSNFTLKIRSTKLEDSAMYFCASSEAQTENSPLHFGNGTRLTVT.

The chain recombines TRBV7-9 with TRBJ2-1, with 7 bases lining up with TRBD1. J was trimmed by 7 bases and V by 1 base; bases with no gene match: 1. The CDR3 length is 13 residues. Germline V CDR1 and CDR2: SEHNR, FQNEAQ (reference sequence). The CDR3 reads CASSLGQGNEQFF. The CDR3 coding sequence is TGTGCCAGCAGCTTAGGACAGGGTAATGAGCAGTTCTTC.

This chain links TRBV7-9 with TRBJ2-1; TRBD2 matches at 7 bases. Trimming removed 1 base from V and 3 bases from J; junction bases left unmatched: 3. The CDR3 runs 15 residues. Germline CDR1 and CDR2: SEHNR and FQNEAQ (reference sequence). The CDR3 DNA follows: TGTGCCAGCAGCTTAGATGCGGGAGTCTACAATGAGCAGTTCTTC. Translated: CASSLDAGVYNEQFF.